This passage covers 30 T cell receptor beta chains from one sample sequenced in a study of T-cell reconstitution after alpha-beta-depleted transplantation in children. Preparation of the TCRbeta library was carried out with unique molecular identifiers. TCRdb itself ran the PCR reads through MiXCR, one entry per CDR3 protein. Counted here are about 540,000 distinct CDR3 sequences, over 25% occurring once; the ten biggest clones make up 30% to 45%. The sample here was PBMCs, taken before TCRalphabeta/CD19-depleted stem cell transplant. The receptors shown here come from a boy in the first two years of life with Wiskott-Aldrich syndrome, due to receive a stem cell transplant.

This clonotype was observed a handful of times. The chain uses TRBV20-1 and TRBJ1-1; D is undetermined. Per germline, CDR1 DFQATT and CDR2 SNEGSKA (reference sequence). This CDR3 is built from 14 residues. V was shortened by 1 base and J by 6 bases, with 15 bases between the two germline ends. The CDR3 sequence is CSARGVEARAEAFF. CDR3 bases: TGCAGTGCTAGAGGAGTTGAGGCCAGAGCTGAAGCTTTCTTT.

The gene calls are TRBV20-1 and TRBJ1-1, with 9 bases fitting TRBD1. This CDR3 spans 14 amino acids. CDR1 is DFQATT, CDR2 SNEGSKA, per germline (reference sequence). V lost 0 bases and J lost 5; bases outside the gene matches: 4. The CDR3 DNA is TGCAGTGCTAGAGATCCGGACAGGGGTACTGAAGCTTTCTTT. Protein product: CSARDPDRGTEAFF.

The chain uses TRBV4-1 and TRBJ2-5; D ambiguous. The length of the CDR3 is 14 residues. The V end lost 4 bases, the J end lost 3 bases, and 12 bases lay between the germline ends. Germline assignment: CDR1 MGHRA and CDR2 YSYEKL. As DNA, the CDR3 is TGCGCCAGCAGCCGCGAGTACCTAAAAGAGACCCAGTACTTC. Its translation is CASSREYLKETQYF.

V is TRBV20-1 and J is TRBJ2-1; 8 nucleotides line up with TRBD2. This CDR3 spans 13 amino acids. Germline assignment: CDR1 DFQATT and CDR2 SNEGSKA (reference sequence). The V gene end was trimmed by 5 bases and the J gene end by 8 bases; junction bases not matched to a gene: 8. The CDR3 region has the DNA TGCAGTGCTCAAAGCGGGAGTAGGTATGAGCAGTTCTTC. It specifies CSAQSGSRYEQFF.

The V and J genes are TRBV7-2 and TRBJ2-7, with D possibly called TRBD1 or TRBD2 (6 bases each). The germline CDR1 and CDR2 sequences are SGHTA and FQGNSA. This CDR3 is 14 amino acids long. Trimming removed 1 base from V and 6 bases from J, with 13 bases in between. CDR3 sequence: CASSLVRGGSEQYF. The CDR3 DNA is TGTGCCAGCAGCTTAGTCAGGGGAGGTTCCGAGCAGTACTTC.

A few counts support this clonotype. The chain combines TRBV29-1 with TRBJ2-1; TRBD2 is a possible D gene (6 bases). V was shortened by 4 bases and J by 4 bases, with 14 bases between the two germline ends. Germline CDR1 reads SQVTM; CDR2 reads ANQGSEA. This CDR3 comprises 14 residues. The CDR3 bases are TGCAGCGTTGTCGGGGGAAGAGTGTACAATGAGCAGTTCTTC. It encodes CSVVGGRVYNEQFF.

The CDR3 DNA reads TGTGCCAGCAGTCCGGGACCCGCGGGAGATACGCAGTATTTT. Translation gives CASSPGPAGDTQYF. J is TRBJ2-3 and V is TRBV27; D assignment may be TRBD1 or TRBD2 (5 bases each). The CDR3 is 14 amino acids. Trimming stripped 5 bases from V and 5 bases from J, with 14 bases between. Germline V CDR1 and CDR2: MNHEY, SMNVEV (reference sequence).

The V gene is TRBV20-1, the J gene TRBJ2-1; D is perhaps TRBD2 (6 bases). Trimming left V 5 bases short and J 5 bases short, with 13 bases between. The germline V gene has CDR1 DFQATT and CDR2 SNEGSKA (reference sequence). There are 13 residues in the CDR3. CDR3 in amino acids: CSAGDFGHNEQFF. The CDR3 coding sequence is TGCAGTGCTGGGGACTTTGGGCACAATGAGCAGTTCTTC.

This clonotype was counted only a few times. V is TRBV10-3 and J is TRBJ1-1; D is undetermined. From germline, CDR1 is ENHRY and CDR2 SYGVKD. This CDR3 spans 9 amino acids. V lost 9 bases to trimming and J lost 7 bases, with 6 bases between them. CDR3 region: CAMFIEAFF. The CDR3 DNA sequence: TGTGCCATGTTTATTGAAGCTTTCTTT.

For the CDR3, the DNA is TGTGCCAGCAGCCGACTCTCCGGGACTCGCTACAATGAGCAGTTCTTC. It encodes CASSRLSGTRYNEQFF. The V call is TRBV3-1, the J call TRBJ2-1; a weak D match, TRBD2 (6 bases). V was cut by 4 bases and J by 3 bases, with 16 bases left in between. From germline, CDR1 is LGHDT and CDR2 YNNKEL (reference sequence). The CDR3 is 16 amino acids.

The chain uses TRBV5-1 and TRBJ2-1; TRBD2 matches 8 bases. With V trimmed by 6 bases and J by 1 base, 6 bases remained unmatched. The CDR3 is 15 amino acids. The V gene's germline CDR1 is SGHRS and CDR2 YFSETQ. CDR3 residues: CASTPTSASYNEQFF. The CDR3 DNA follows: TGCGCCAGCACGCCGACTAGCGCGTCCTACAATGAGCAGTTCTTC.

The V gene is TRBV5-1, the J gene TRBJ2-5, with D uncertain. V shed 0 bases and J shed 5 bases, with 11 bases lying between them. The CDR3 length is 14 residues. From germline, CDR1 is SGHRS and CDR2 YFSETQ. The CDR3 coding sequence is TGCGCCAGCAGCTTGGTACACGGAGTTGAGACCCAGTACTTC. Translation gives CASSLVHGVETQYF.

This clonotype has only a few counts. V and J are TRBV12-3 or TRBV12-4 and TRBJ2-2; D is possibly TRBD1 (5 bases). V was cut by 1 base and J by 5 bases, with 8 bases left in between. This CDR3 is 14 amino acids long. The DNA for the CDR3 is TGTGCCAGCAGTTTAGAGGGGCCAACCGGGGAGCTGTTTTTT. Translating gives CASSLEGPTGELFF.

This clonotype was detected only a few times. The rearrangement links TRBV29-1 to TRBJ2-5; 11 nucleotides align to TRBD2. This CDR3 region has 14 residues. The J segment lost 5 bases and the V segment lost 4 bases, leaving 6 bases of the junction unmatched. Germline CDR1 is SQVTM and CDR2 is ANQGSEA. The CDR3 reads CSVGGLAAVETQYF. DNA of the CDR3: TGCAGCGTTGGGGGACTAGCGGCTGTGGAGACCCAGTACTTC.

In this sample, this clonotype turned up a few times. For the CDR3, the DNA is TGTGCCATCACGTCCGAGGGGACACAAAAGGATACGCAGTATTTT. This translates into CAITSEGTQKDTQYF. The V gene is TRBV10-3, the J gene TRBJ2-3; D may be TRBD1 (6 bases). Deletions cut 7 bases from V and 6 bases from J, with 20 bases between. The CDR3 runs to 15 residues. The germline CDR1 and CDR2 sequences are ENHRY and SYGVKD.

V gene TRBV4-1 combines with J gene TRBJ1-2; D is unresolved. The CDR3 is made up of 17 amino acids. The V and J ends lost 2 bases and 2 bases respectively, with 18 bases between them. The germline CDR1 and CDR2 sequences are MGHRA and YSYEKL. CDR3 amino acids: CASSQKTDSLGNYGYTF. The DNA for the CDR3 is TGCGCCAGCAGCCAAAAAACGGACTCCCTGGGGAACTATGGCTACACCTTC.

This clonotype turned up a few times. The chain couples TRBV7-9 to TRBJ2-2; D call uncertain. V dropped 7 bases and J dropped 7 bases, with 7 bases sitting between them. CDR1 is SEHNR and CDR2 is FQNEAQ in the germline V gene (reference sequence). The CDR3 totals 11 residues. CDR3 loop: CASTFDGELFF. CDR3 in DNA: TGTGCCAGCACCTTCGACGGGGAGCTGTTTTTT.

The V gene is TRBV5-5, the J gene TRBJ2-1, with 7 nucleotides matching TRBD2. CDR1 and CDR2 from the germline V gene are SGHKS and YYEKEE (reference sequence). The V gene end was trimmed by 4 bases and the J gene end by 1 base; junction bases not matched to a gene: 8. The CDR3 is made up of 16 amino acids. The CDR3 here is CASSSGVVTSYNEQFF. The DNA for the CDR3 is TGTGCCAGCAGCAGCGGGGTAGTCACTTCCTACAATGAGCAGTTCTTC. Together with reference TRBV5-5 and TRBJ2-1, the CDR3 gives the full variable domain: DAGVTQSPTHLIKTRGQQVTLRCSPISGHKSVSWYQQVLGQGPQFIFQYYEKEERGRGNFPDRFSARQFPNYSSELNVNALLLGDSALYLCASSSGVVTSYNEQFFGPGTRLTVL.

The chain has TRBV27 and TRBJ2-1, with 7 nucleotides matching TRBD2. The V gene end was trimmed by 5 bases and the J gene end by 7 bases; junction bases not matched to a gene: 20. This CDR3 comprises 18 residues. CDR1 is MNHEY and CDR2 is SMNVEV in the germline V gene (reference sequence). In nucleotides, the CDR3 is TGTGCCAGCAGTCGCCGGGGGAGGGGAGAGGTTAACGGGAATGAGCAGTTCTTC. Translated: CASSRRGRGEVNGNEQFF.

CDR3 in amino acids: CSARDRGSWTSEQYF. The DNA of the CDR3 is TGCAGTGCTAGAGATCGGGGCAGTTGGACCTCCGAGCAGTACTTC. The chain is built from TRBV20-1 and TRBJ2-7; D is possibly TRBD1 or TRBD2 (5 bases each). CDR1 and CDR2 from the germline V gene are DFQATT and SNEGSKA (reference sequence). The CDR3 runs 15 residues. The V end was cut by 0 bases, the J end by 6 bases, with 18 bases between.

The CDR3 DNA sequence: TGCAGCTCCGCATTAGCGGGAGCGGCAGATACGCAGTATTTT. Translation: CSSALAGAADTQYF. The gene calls are TRBV29-1 and TRBJ2-3; 9 nucleotides line up with TRBD2. Germline assignment: CDR1 SQVTM and CDR2 ANQGSEA. V trimming: 8 bases; J trimming: 4 bases; junction bases outside the gene matches: 10. The CDR3 runs 14 residues.

The rearrangement joins TRBV7-2 to TRBJ2-3, with D unclear. Trimming took off 0 bases at V and 1 base at J, with 11 bases between the two ends. Germline CDR1 SGHTA, CDR2 FQGNSA. The CDR3 spans 16 residues. CDR3 DNA sequence: TGTGCCAGCAGCTTAGCGCTCCAGAAGCGCACAGATACGCAGTATTTT. Translation: CASSLALQKRTDTQYF.

The V call is TRBV2, the J call TRBJ2-7; 9 bases agree with TRBD1. V shed 5 bases, J shed 5 bases, and the junction held 10 bases outside the gene matches. This CDR3 region has 15 residues. Germline CDR1 and CDR2: SNHLY and FYNNEI. In DNA, the CDR3 is TGTGCCAGCAGTCTTCCGGGACAGGGAAAGGACGAGCAGTACTTC. Translation gives CASSLPGQGKDEQYF.

A few counts support this clonotype. V usage is TRBV20-1 and J usage is TRBJ2-6; 7 nucleotides agree with TRBD1. Germline trimming cut 6 bases from V and 0 bases from J; bases unmatched to any gene: 5. CDR3 length: 15 residues. Germline V gene lookup returns CDR1 DFQATT and CDR2 SNEGSKA (reference sequence). CDR3 coding DNA: TGCAGTGCCAGGACAGGCTTCTCTGGGGCCAACGTCCTGACTTTC. Residues: CSARTGFSGANVLTF.

This clonotype was detected a few times. The CDR3 DNA reads TGTGCCAGCAGACAAATCAGGGGCCTAGCGGGAGGTTTGATGTCCTACAATGAGCAGTTCTTC. Translating it yields CASRQIRGLAGGLMSYNEQFF. The V gene is TRBV11-2, the J gene TRBJ2-1; TRBD2 agrees at 11 bases. Germline CDR1 and CDR2: SGHAT and FQNNGV. Trimming removed 6 bases from V and 1 base from J; junction bases left unmatched: 20. The CDR3 length is 21 residues. Filled out from reference TRBV11-2 and TRBJ2-1, the complete variable domain reads EAGVAQSPRYKIIEKRQSVAFWCNPISGHATLYWYQQILGQGPKLLIQFQNNGVVDDSQLPKDRFSAERLKGVDSTLKIQPAKLEDSAVYLCASRQIRGLAGGLMSYNEQFFGPGTRLTVL.

This clonotype showed up just a few times. V usage is TRBV5-1 and J usage is TRBJ1-6; D call uncertain. There are 18 residues in the CDR3. The germline CDR1 and CDR2 sequences are SGHRS and YFSETQ. The V end was cut by 2 bases, the J end by 2 bases, with 17 bases between. The CDR3 protein is CASSFTEGIGAYNSPLHF. DNA for the CDR3: TGCGCCAGCAGCTTCACAGAGGGCATCGGTGCCTATAATTCACCCCTCCACTTT.

This clonotype was observed a handful of times. The gene calls are TRBV9 and TRBJ2-3; 12 bases line up with TRBD2. The CDR3 runs to 15 residues. The germline gives CDR1 SGDLS, CDR2 YYNGEE. J was trimmed by 4 bases and V by 3 bases; bases with no gene match: 3. CDR3 DNA sequence: TGTGCCAGCAGCGCCCTAGCGGGAGGGCCAGATACGCAGTATTTT. Translating gives CASSALAGGPDTQYF.

V gene TRBV5-1 combines with J gene TRBJ2-3, with 7 bases that match TRBD1. This CDR3 has 15 residues. Germline trimming cut 0 bases from V and 4 bases from J; bases unmatched to any gene: 5. Germline assignment: CDR1 SGHRS and CDR2 YFSETQ. The CDR3 DNA sequence: TGCGCCAGCAGCTTGGACAGGGGACGGGCAGATACGCAGTATTTT. Translated: CASSLDRGRADTQYF.

Only a few counts were recorded for this clonotype. This chain joins TRBV7-9 and TRBJ2-3; TRBD2 matches 10 bases. The CDR3 contains 16 residues. J was trimmed by 6 bases and V by 4 bases; bases with no gene match: 10. Per germline, CDR1 SEHNR and CDR2 FQNEAQ (reference sequence). As DNA, the CDR3 is TGTGCCAGCAGCTCCACTAGCGGGAACAGGGGGGATACGCAGTATTTT. Translated: CASSSTSGNRGDTQYF.

This clonotype occurred a few times. The rearrangement joins TRBV10-2 to TRBJ2-1; 14 bases map to TRBD2. Germline CDR1 and CDR2: WSHSY and SAAADI. J lost 8 bases, V lost 7 bases, and 4 bases had no gene match. CDR3 length: 14 amino acids. For the CDR3, the DNA is TGCGCCAGCACGGGACTAGCGGGAGCTGATGAGCAGTTCTTC. It encodes CASTGLAGADEQFF.